This entry lists 6 T cell receptor beta chains sequenced from one sample in a study of cytomegalovirus exposure and HLA in healthy donors (dated by TCRdb to between 2016 and 2019). Libraries were made using the immunoSEQ multiplex PCR assay. The clones in this table, taken by TCRdb from immuneACCESS, are in-frame only. Not every clone is retained; where verified, under half of the shortfall comes from an unresolved V gene, and the cause of the rest is unknown. The sample profile shows some 110,000 clones; 90% to 95% of them were found once. The ten largest clones represent 1% to 1.5% of the sample. Sample: PBMCs. These receptors all stem from a woman aged 18-35 years in good health and CMV-seronegative.

This chain links TRBV7-3 with TRBJ2-7; 8 bases fit TRBD2. J gave up 7 bases and V 2 bases, and 7 bases lay outside the gene matches. The CDR3 has 14 residues. CDR1 and CDR2 (germline): SGHTA, FQGTGA. DNA for the CDR3: TGTGCCAGCAGCTTATTGGGACTAGGGGGTGAGCAGTACTTC. Amino acid sequence: CASSLLGLGGEQYF.

This chain connects TRBV5-6 to TRBJ2-7, with a weak D call TRBD1 (6 bases). The CDR3 is 15 residues long. Trimming pared 4 bases from V and 0 bases from J, leaving 14 bases between. Germline V gene data show CDR1 as SGHDT and CDR2 as YYEEEE. The CDR3 bases are TGTGCCAGCAGCCAGGAGGCAGGGGACTCCTACGAGCAGTACTTC. Protein sequence: CASSQEAGDSYEQYF.

There are a few counts of this clone. This chain connects TRBV5-1 to TRBJ1-2; 12 bases map to TRBD1. Germline values: CDR1 SGHRS, CDR2 YFSETQ. The CDR3 length is 18 residues. Germline trimming cut 4 bases from V and 2 bases from J; bases unmatched to any gene: 12. CDR3 protein: CASSVTGTGGAQNYGYTF. The CDR3 coding sequence is TGCGCCAGCAGCGTCACCGGGACAGGGGGCGCCCAGAACTATGGCTACACCTTC.

The chain uses TRBV5-5 and TRBJ2-7, with 8 bases that match TRBD1. The germline CDR1 and CDR2 sequences are SGHKS and YYEKEE (reference sequence). The CDR3 covers 16 residues. V dropped 0 bases and J dropped 4; count of bases not matched to a gene: 9. In nucleotides, the CDR3 is TGTGCCAGCAGCTTGGATCCGGGACAGGCAGATTACGAGCAGTACTTC. It yields the protein CASSLDPGQADYEQYF.

The chain is built from TRBV6-4 and TRBJ2-1; 10 bases are shared with TRBD2. Germline V gives CDR1 MRHNA, CDR2 SNTAGT. This CDR3 contains 17 residues. With 3 bases clipped from V and 0 bases from J, the junction kept 5 bases outside the gene matches. The CDR3 bases are TGTGCCAGCAGTGATACTAGCGGGGCTATCTCCTACAATGAGCAGTTCTTC. Translating it yields CASSDTSGAISYNEQFF.

This clone was observed a single time. The chain carries TRBV12-5 and TRBJ2-2, with a tentative D call TRBD1 (7 bases). This CDR3 region has 15 residues. CDR1 and CDR2 from the germline V gene are LGHNT and FRNRAP. Trimming took off 5 bases at V and 5 bases at J, with 15 bases between the two ends. CDR3 sequence (DNA): TGTGCTAGTGGTACCAGCAGGGGGAGGACCGGGGAGCTGTTTTTT. Translation: CASGTSRGRTGELFF.